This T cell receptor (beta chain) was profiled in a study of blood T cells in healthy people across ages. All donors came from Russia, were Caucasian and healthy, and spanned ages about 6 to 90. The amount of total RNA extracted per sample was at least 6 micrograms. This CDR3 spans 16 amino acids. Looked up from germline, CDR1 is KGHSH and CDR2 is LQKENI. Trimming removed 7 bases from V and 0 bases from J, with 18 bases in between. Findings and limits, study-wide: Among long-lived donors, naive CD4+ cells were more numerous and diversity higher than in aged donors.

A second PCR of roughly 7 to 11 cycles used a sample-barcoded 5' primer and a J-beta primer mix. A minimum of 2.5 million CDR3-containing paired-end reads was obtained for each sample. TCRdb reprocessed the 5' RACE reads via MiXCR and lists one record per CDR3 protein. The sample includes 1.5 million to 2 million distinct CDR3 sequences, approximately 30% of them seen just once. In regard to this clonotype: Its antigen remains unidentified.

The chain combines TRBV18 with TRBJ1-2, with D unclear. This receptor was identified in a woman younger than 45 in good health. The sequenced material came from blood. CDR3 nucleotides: TGTGCCAGCTTATCCCGGGAGGGCGCAGCTAACTATGGCTACACCTTC. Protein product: CASLSREGAANYGYTF.